This TCR beta chain appears in the sequencing data of a study of cytomegalovirus exposure and HLA in healthy donors. Details on this clone: Antigen specificity is unknown.

V gave up 0 bases and J gave up 8 bases; unmatched junction bases: 10. There are 16 residues in the CDR3. CDR1 and CDR2 (germline): SGDLS, YYNGEE. With 60 Vbeta and 13 Jbeta primers, the PCR was carried out. TCRdb's copy holds only in-frame clones and misses some; the assay was immunoSEQ multiplex PCR. This sample has about 130,000 clones, with more than 75% found just once. The study, taken as a whole, reports: Later analysis identified a missense DCLRE1C variant that was linked to TCR beta V- and J-gene trimming.

The sequence was obtained from a female donor in good health and CMV-seronegative. The gene calls are TRBV9 and TRBJ2-2, with 7 bases identical to TRBD1. Sequencing was done on a sample of PBMCs. The CDR3 nucleotides read TGTGCCAGCAGCGTAGGACAGGGCCCCTACCTAGGGGAGCTGTTTTTT. Its protein is CASSVGQGPYLGELFF.